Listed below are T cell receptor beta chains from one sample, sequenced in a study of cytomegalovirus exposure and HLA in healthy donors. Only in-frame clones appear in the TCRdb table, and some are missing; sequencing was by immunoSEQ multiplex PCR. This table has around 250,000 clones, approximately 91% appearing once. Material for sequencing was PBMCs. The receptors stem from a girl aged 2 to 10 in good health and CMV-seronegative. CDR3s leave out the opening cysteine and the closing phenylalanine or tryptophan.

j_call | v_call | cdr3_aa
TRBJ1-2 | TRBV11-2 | ASSFSDRASNGYT
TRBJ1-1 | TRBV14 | ACTTGRNTEAF
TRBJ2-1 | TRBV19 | ASSPERRTYNEQF
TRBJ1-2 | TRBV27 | ASSLSRTSSYGYT
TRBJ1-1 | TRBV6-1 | ASSDPPTGLNTEAF
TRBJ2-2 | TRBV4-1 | ASSLPSGGSTGELF
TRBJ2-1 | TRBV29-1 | SVAPQGYEQF
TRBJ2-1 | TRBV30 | AWSDGTRNEQF
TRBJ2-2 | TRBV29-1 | SVDPTGTNTGELF
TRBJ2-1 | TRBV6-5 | ASSDPGQVNEQF
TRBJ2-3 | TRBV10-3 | AISDVRVSTDTQY
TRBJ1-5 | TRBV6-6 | ASSWDRLGQPQH
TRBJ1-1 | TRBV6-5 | ASSYTGRNTEAF
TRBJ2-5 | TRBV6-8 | ASGSQQETQY
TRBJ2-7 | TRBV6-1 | ASNTGGGDYEQY
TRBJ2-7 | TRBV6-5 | ASKSSTPYEQY
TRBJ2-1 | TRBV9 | ASSVGQGSSYNEQF
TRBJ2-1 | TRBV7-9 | ASSMRGGKRGDEQF
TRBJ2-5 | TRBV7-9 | ASSLVLAGETQY
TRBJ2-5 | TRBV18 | ASSPQTGTEETQY
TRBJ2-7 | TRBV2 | ASSMPPTNEQY
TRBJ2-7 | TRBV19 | ASSIGGQGLYEQY
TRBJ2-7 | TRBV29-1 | SVLVRGLTYEQY
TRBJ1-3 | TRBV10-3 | AISDPDRTGNTIY
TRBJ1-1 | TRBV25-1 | ASSDYRDGTEAF
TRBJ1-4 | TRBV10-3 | ATGANEKLF
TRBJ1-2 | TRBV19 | ASSIGRAGDYGYT
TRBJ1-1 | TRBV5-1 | ASSPVGATEAF
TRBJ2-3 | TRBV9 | ASSDGLAGGTDTQY
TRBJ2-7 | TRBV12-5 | ASGNEREGLYEQY
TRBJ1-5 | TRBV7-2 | ASSGRTGNQPQH
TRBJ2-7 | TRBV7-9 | ASSLVLAGGYEQY
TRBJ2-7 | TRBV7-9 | ASSSRHEQGEQY
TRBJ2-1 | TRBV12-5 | ASGLGLTSGGAVEQF
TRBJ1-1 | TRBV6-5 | ASRTGIVTEAF
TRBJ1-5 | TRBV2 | ASSARTLSNQPQH
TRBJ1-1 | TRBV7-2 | ASSLQVDTEAF
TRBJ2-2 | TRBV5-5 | ASSSAGVATGELF
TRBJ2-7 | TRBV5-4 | ASSLAASGRGRYEQY
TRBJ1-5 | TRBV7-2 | ASSLAQGRGQPQH
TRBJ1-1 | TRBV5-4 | ASSRGTLLNTEAF
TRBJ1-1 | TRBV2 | ASRTGVAEAF
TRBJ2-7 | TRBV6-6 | ASSYGQGDEQY
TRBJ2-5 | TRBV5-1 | ASIPGLGAEEETQY
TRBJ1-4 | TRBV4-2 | ASSQGTLGEKLF
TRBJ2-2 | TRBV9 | ASRGLGGAANTGELF
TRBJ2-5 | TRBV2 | ASRSTTETQY
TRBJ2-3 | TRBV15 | ATSRDLRERTDTQY
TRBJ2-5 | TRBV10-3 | AISESGGETQY
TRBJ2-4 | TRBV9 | ASSGESGRYPLGIQY
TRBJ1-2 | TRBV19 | ASSRNPGGLSYGYT
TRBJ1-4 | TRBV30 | AWSLAGTNEKLF
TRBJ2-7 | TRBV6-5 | ASSYSESRGSYEQY